This T cell receptor (beta chain) was identified in a study of CD8+ T cells in alopecia areata. Looking at the study overall: Dosing with tofacitinib proceeded for 6 to 18 months, followed by 6 months off drug. The investigators scored severity in treated patients by the percentage of affected scalp area. Whole-study findings and limits: Throughout tofacitinib, many expanded lesional clones continued to persist in scalp and blood. Expanded CD8+ clones among the top 100, as well as scalp clonality, were significantly decreased by tofacitinib.

Of note for this clone: Its target is unknown.

RNA, once extracted, was reverse transcribed into cDNA for use as the sequencing template. Assay used: immunoSEQ multiplex PCR; TCRdb lists only in-frame clones, some missing. The table includes about 190,000 clones, around 56% detected once. Treatment noted: oral pan-JAK inhibitor, 5-10 mg twice daily. The germline gives CDR1 LNHDA, CDR2 SQIVND (reference sequence). The CDR3 has 16 residues. The germline V and J ends were trimmed by 9 bases and 0 bases, with 20 bases remaining between them. This specimen was CD4+ T cells sorted from blood, taken at week 4, from a patient treated with tofacitinib. The rearrangement joins TRBV19 to TRBJ1-2; D uncertain. This sequence was found in a human donor with alopecia areata. The DNA for the CDR3 is TGTGCCAGCCTGCCTGCTCCAGCCATAGCTAACTATGGCTACACCTTC. It yields the protein CASLPAPAIANYGYTF.